This T cell receptor beta chain is drawn from a study of breast tumors, draining lymph nodes, adjacent tissues. Whole-study findings and limits: Tumor TCR diversity was below lymph nodes but above nontumor tissue. Luminal-like breast cancer showed significantly greater tumor-nontumor repertoire similarity than basal-like breast cancer did.

A single record per CDR3 protein comes from TCRdb applying MiXCR to the multiplex PCR reads. The sample carries under 15,000 distinct CDR3 sequences, 36% recorded once. The CDR3 totals 15 residues. Germline CDR1 is SGHAT and CDR2 is FQNNGV. The J segment lost 2 bases and the V segment lost 2 bases, leaving 4 bases of the junction unmatched. This clonotype was observed many times. The antigen is not known. The sequence was obtained from a female donor with breast cancer. Some clones in this sample may be carry-over from other donors' samples. Sequenced sample: breast tumor tissue. The chain couples TRBV11-2 to TRBJ2-3; 7 bases line up with TRBD2. The CDR3 protein is CASSLFRGDTDTQYF. CDR3 nucleotides: TGTGCCAGCAGCTTATTTCGGGGGGACACAGATACGCAGTATTTT.